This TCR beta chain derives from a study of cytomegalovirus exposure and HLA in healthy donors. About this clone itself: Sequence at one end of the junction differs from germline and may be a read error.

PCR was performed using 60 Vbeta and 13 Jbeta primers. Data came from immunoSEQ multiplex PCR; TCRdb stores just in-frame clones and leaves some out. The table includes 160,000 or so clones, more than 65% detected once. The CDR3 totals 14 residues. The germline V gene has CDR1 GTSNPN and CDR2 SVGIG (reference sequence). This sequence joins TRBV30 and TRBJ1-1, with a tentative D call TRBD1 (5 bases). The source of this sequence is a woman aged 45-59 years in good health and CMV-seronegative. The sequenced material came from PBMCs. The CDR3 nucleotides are TGTGCCTGGAGTGTCGACAGCCTGAACTCTGAAGCTTTCTTT. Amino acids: CAWSVDSLNSEAFF.